Listed below are T cell receptor beta chains from one sample, sequenced in a study of T cell responses to AZD1222 COVID-19 vaccine. Sequencing used immunoSEQ multiplex PCR; TCRdb keeps in-frame clones, though not all of them. The sample holds 130,000 to 150,000 clones; 86% are singletons and the top ten take approximately 5%. Sequenced here: peripheral blood, sampled 28 days after the second AZD1222 dose. The source is an adult who received the AZD1222 COVID-19 vaccine. CDR3s include the opening cysteine and the closing phenylalanine or tryptophan. A D gene is named only where the DNA matches it firmly. Expanded clones get a size class; other rows say once, few or many, or leave the size out.

clone_size	v_call	j_call	d_call	cdr3_nt	cdr3_aa
.	TRBV10-3	TRBJ1-2	.	TGTGCCATCAGTGACGGGGGCTGGGGCTACACCTTC	CAISDGGWGYTF
once	TRBV4-1	TRBJ1-4	.	TGCGCCAGCAGCCAAGAAACGGCCCTGGGGGAAAAACTGTTTTTT	CASSQETALGEKLFF
.	TRBV6-5	TRBJ1-1	.	TGTGCCAGCAGAGCGTGGACGGGCCCTATTGGTGGAGCTTTCTTT	CASRAWTGPIGGAFF
.	TRBV29-1	TRBJ1-5	.	TGCAGCGTTGAAGAGTGGCAGGCAGGGGGCAATCAGCCCCAGCATTTT	CSVEEWQAGGNQPQHF
.	TRBV19	TRBJ2-1	TRBD1	TGTGCCATCTGGGACAGGCTTCGTAGTGAGCAGTTCTTC	CAIWDRLRSEQFF
once	TRBV18	TRBJ2-3	TRBD1	TGTGCCAGCTCACCCGAGGGGGCCACAGATACGCAGTATTTT	CASSPEGATDTQYF
.	TRBV5-1	TRBJ2-1	.	TGCGCCAGCAGCTTAGGTGTCTACAGGTACAATGAGCAGTTCTTC	CASSLGVYRYNEQFF
.	TRBV3-1/TRBV3-2	TRBJ2-6	.	TGTGCCAGCAGCCAAGATGGTGGGGCCAACGTCCTGACTTTC	CASSQDGGANVLTF
.	TRBV6-5	TRBJ1-4	.	TGTGCCAGCAGTTACGGGCCAGGGGATGAAAAACTGTTTTTT	CASSYGPGDEKLFF
.	TRBV5-6	TRBJ2-1	TRBD1	TGTGCCAGCACAACGGACAGGAGCTACAATGAGCAGTTCTTC	CASTTDRSYNEQFF
.	TRBV11-2	TRBJ2-5	.	TGTGCCAGCAGCACAGGACTCTACCAAGAGACCCAGTACTTC	CASSTGLYQETQYF
once	TRBV19	TRBJ2-2	.	TGTGCCAGTAGTATACTTAGGACAGCCACCGGGGAGCTGTTTTTT	CASSILRTATGELFF
.	TRBV5-1	TRBJ2-1	TRBD2	TGCGCCAGCCGGGCTAGCGGGAGTGGTGAGCAGTTCTTC	CASRASGSGEQFF
.	TRBV19	TRBJ1-1	TRBD1	TGTGCCAGTACCGGAAGGGGACAGGAACACACTGAAGCTTTCTTT	CASTGRGQEHTEAFF
.	TRBV5-6	TRBJ2-7	.	TGTGCCAGCAGCTTGGTTAGGGGACCCTCCTACGAGCAGTACTTC	CASSLVRGPSYEQYF
.	TRBV3-1/TRBV3-2	TRBJ1-3	.	TGTGCCAGCACCCTATCTCGGGCTCAAAACACCATATATTTT	CASTLSRAQNTIYF
few	TRBV10-3	TRBJ1-1	.	TGTGCCATCAGTGAGTGGTCGCGGGGGAACACTGAAGCTTTCTTT	CAISEWSRGNTEAFF
.	TRBV12-5	TRBJ2-1	TRBD1	TGTGCTAGTGGTACCCTCCTCACAGGGGCGCAGTTCTTC	CASGTLLTGAQFF
.	TRBV7-7	TRBJ2-5	.	TGTGCCAGCAGCTCCCAGGGTTTAGAGACCCAGTACTTC	CASSSQGLETQYF
.	TRBV30	TRBJ1-3	.	TGTGCCTGGGACAGCATGAAAGGAAACACCATATATTTT	CAWDSMKGNTIYF
.	TRBV3-1/TRBV3-2	TRBJ2-1	.	TGTGCCAGCAGCCATGACCCAGAGGAGCAGTTCTTC	CASSHDPEEQFF
.	TRBV7-6	TRBJ2-3	TRBD2	TGTGCCACCGGACTAGCGGGTGCAGATACGCAGTATTTT	CATGLAGADTQYF
.	TRBV5-1	TRBJ1-5	.	TGCGCCAGCAGCCCCACTCCCGGGGACAATCAGCCCCAGCATTTT	CASSPTPGDNQPQHF
.	TRBV7-9	TRBJ1-4	.	TGTGCCAGCAGCTTTGGGGGGAATAATGAAAAACTGTTTTTT	CASSFGGNNEKLFF
.	TRBV4-1	TRBJ2-5	.	TGCGCCAGCAGCCATGTACAAGAGACCCAGTACTTC	CASSHVQETQYF
.	TRBV7-2	TRBJ1-1	.	TGTGCCAGCAGCTCACAGGGAGGGATGAACACTGAAGCTTTCTTT	CASSSQGGMNTEAFF
.	TRBV25-1	TRBJ1-1	.	TGTGCCAGCAGTGAATCCCGGGTAGGAGCTTTCTTT	CASSESRVGAFF
once	TRBV15	TRBJ2-7	.	TGTGCCACCAGCAGAGGTACCGGGGCGACCTACGAGCAGTACTTC	CATSRGTGATYEQYF
.	TRBV4-1	TRBJ1-5	.	TGCGCCAGCAGCCAGCTACAGGGATTGGGCAATCAGCCCCAGCATTTT	CASSQLQGLGNQPQHF
.	TRBV9	TRBJ2-3	.	TGTGCCAGCAGTCTTGATTCGGGGCTCTCAGATACGCAGTATTTT	CASSLDSGLSDTQYF
.	TRBV3-1/TRBV3-2	TRBJ1-1	TRBD1	TGTGCCAGCAGCCCACATATAATGGGGACAGGGGCCACTGAAGCTTTCTTT	CASSPHIMGTGATEAFF
.	TRBV6-5	TRBJ1-2	TRBD1	TGTGCCAGCAGTAGCGACAGGGGGAATGGCTACACCTTC	CASSSDRGNGYTF
.	TRBV3-1/TRBV3-2	TRBJ1-1	.	TGTGCCAGCAGCCAAGTAGGGAAGTCAGGCCCTGAAGCTTTCTTT	CASSQVGKSGPEAFF
.	TRBV10-3	TRBJ2-3	TRBD1	TGTGCCACTCAGACAGGGAGCACAGATACGCAGTATTTT	CATQTGSTDTQYF
.	TRBV7-9	TRBJ1-4	.	TGTGCCAGCAGCCCCCCGGCCGGGTCTAATGAAAAACTGTTTTTT	CASSPPAGSNEKLFF
.	TRBV24-1	TRBJ1-2	.	TGTGCCACCAGTGATACAGTTACCTATGGCTACACCTTC	CATSDTVTYGYTF
.	TRBV29-1	TRBJ1-1	TRBD1	TGCAGCGTTGTAGGGGGCGTCATTGGGACTGAAGCTTTCTTT	CSVVGGVIGTEAFF
.	TRBV9	TRBJ1-4	.	TGTGCCAGCAGCCTGGGTAGGGGGGATATTGAAAAACTGTTTTTT	CASSLGRGDIEKLFF
once	TRBV19	TRBJ2-7	TRBD2	TGTGCCAGTAGTATTGGGACTAGCATCTACGAGCAGTACTTC	CASSIGTSIYEQYF
.	TRBV5-1	TRBJ1-4	.	TGCGCCAGCAGCAAGGGGGGCTCAGAAGAAAAACTGTTTTTT	CASSKGGSEEKLFF
.	TRBV3-1/TRBV3-2	TRBJ1-2	.	TGTGCCAGCAGCCGGACTGAGAACTATGGCTACACCTTC	CASSRTENYGYTF
.	TRBV4-1	TRBJ2-3	.	TGCGCCAGCAGCCAAGGTCCTGCCACAGATACGCAGTATTTT	CASSQGPATDTQYF
.	TRBV5-4	TRBJ1-3	.	TGTGCCAGCAGCATCTCTGGAAACACCATATATTTT	CASSISGNTIYF
.	TRBV30	TRBJ2-5	.	TGTGCCTGGAATGCGCACAACCAAGAGACCCAGTACTTC	CAWNAHNQETQYF
.	TRBV27	TRBJ2-7	.	TGTGCCAGCAGTTTGTGGGGCCTGCCCTCCTACGAGCAGTACTTC	CASSLWGLPSYEQYF
.	TRBV5-4	TRBJ2-1	TRBD2	TGTGCCAGCAGCTCAACCCGGGGGGGCGCGTACAATGAGCAGTTCTTC	CASSSTRGGAYNEQFF
.	TRBV2	TRBJ2-5	.	TGTGCCAGCAGTGTTAAGGGACAAGAGACCCAGTACTTC	CASSVKGQETQYF
.	TRBV7-8	TRBJ1-5	.	TGTGCCAGCAGCCCGGGGGCTGGGTTTTACAATCAGCCCCAGCATTTT	CASSPGAGFYNQPQHF
.	TRBV7-6	TRBJ2-7	.	TGTGCCAGCAGCCACGGGGGTCACTACGAGCAGTACTTC	CASSHGGHYEQYF
once	TRBV7-8	TRBJ1-4	.	TGTGCCAGCAGCTTTAGAGGGGAGGGGGAAAAACTGTTTTTT	CASSFRGEGEKLFF
.	TRBV19	TRBJ2-7	TRBD1	TGTGCCAGTAGTCGGGACAGGGGGCTTTCCTACGAGCAGTACTTC	CASSRDRGLSYEQYF